The sample holds a few counts of the clone carrying this T cell receptor beta chain. Germline V gives CDR1 SQVTM, CDR2 ANQGSEA. With 7 bases clipped from V and 0 bases from J, the junction kept 6 bases outside the gene matches. This CDR3 has 14 amino acids. The source of the sample is a study of blood T cell repertoires in COVID-19. Study background: The United States, Italy and Spain were the sources of the acute and convalescent COVID-19 samples. The analysed material was cDNA or gDNA that came from T cells, B-cell-depleted T cells, or PBMCs.

Source study methods: Amplification from reference gene primers served as the basis for estimated nucleated cell counts. TCRdb's copy holds only in-frame clones and misses some; the assay was immunoSEQ multiplex PCR. V and J calls and clone size are copied from that table; D and trimming were computed from the DNA. The repertoire has 40,000 to 60,000 clones, roughly 84% of them found once; the top ten carry approximately 6%. This chain links TRBV29-1 with TRBJ1-1; TRBD1 agrees at 9 bases. Sequencing was done on a sample of peripheral blood. The receptor was isolated from a woman aged 60-75 years with acute or convalescent COVID-19. CDR3 residues: CSDIQGALNTEAFF. The DNA of the CDR3 is TGCAGCGACATACAGGGGGCGCTGAACACTGAAGCTTTCTTT.